This record looks at one T cell receptor (beta chain) sequence and its context. As yet, its antigen is unknown. This sample is drawn from a study of OX40 agonist ivuxolimab in advanced cancers. Looking at the study overall: Patients received ivuxolimab, an agonistic anti-OX40 (CD134) antibody. Three patients, one with hepatocellular carcinoma and two with cutaneous melanoma, responded partially. Study observations and caveats: The investigators did not determine what antigen specificity the expanded peripheral T cells had. Researchers report that CD8+ T cells had, on average, more expanded clones than CD4+.

Clones were sequenced by immunoSEQ multiplex PCR, and TCRdb holds only the in-frame ones, with some missing. In the table there are about 67,000 clones, about 80% of which are singletons. Germline CDR1 reads SEHNR; CDR2 reads FQNEAQ (reference sequence). CDR3 size: 17 residues. V lost 4 bases, J lost 8 bases, and 14 bases stayed unmatched. The source is an adult with an advanced solid tumor such as melanoma, head and neck, liver or kidney cancer. The chain couples TRBV7-9 to TRBJ2-1; 10 bases fit TRBD1. The material was CD4+ or CD8+ T cells sorted from blood, obtained in a trial of the OX40 agonist ivuxolimab. The CDR3 DNA reads as TGTGCCAGCAGCTGGCCACCGACAGGGGGCGTCTCTGATGAGCAGTTCTTC. As protein: CASSWPPTGGVSDEQFF.